The 3 T cell receptor beta chains presented below share a single source sample, sequenced in a study of T cell responses to AZD1222 COVID-19 vaccine. Profiled with immunoSEQ multiplex PCR; TCRdb holds only in-frame clones, not every one. The table records 140,000 to 150,000 clones, around 91% of them present only once. The sequenced sample was peripheral blood, obtained on day 0 of AZD1222 vaccination. These receptor sequences come from an adult in good health.

V gene TRBV3-1 (or the pseudogene TRBV3-2) combines with J gene TRBJ2-7; no definite D call. The CDR3 has 15 residues. Trimming removed 0 bases at V and 2 bases at J, with 11 bases between. CDR1 is LGHDT, CDR2 YNNKEL, per germline (reference sequence). In DNA form, the CDR3 reads TGTGCCAGCAGCCAAGAATTGAAAGGTCCCTACGAGCAGTACTTC. As protein: CASSQELKGPYEQYF.

The chain is built from TRBV6-4 and TRBJ2-2; TRBD2 matches at 10 bases. Germline values: CDR1 MRHNA, CDR2 SNTAGT. V gave up 4 bases and J gave up 1 base; unmatched junction bases: 0. CDR3 length equals 15 residues. The CDR3 spells CASSGTSGNTGELFF. The CDR3 bases are TGTGCCAGCAGTGGGACTAGCGGGAACACCGGGGAGCTGTTTTTT.

This sequence joins TRBV28 and TRBJ1-4; 8 nucleotides line up with TRBD1. The CDR3 extends over 14 amino acids. Germline trimming cut 9 bases from V and 13 bases from J; bases unmatched to any gene: 16. Per the germline V gene, CDR1 is MDHEN and CDR2 is SYDVKM. The CDR3 bases are TGTGCCAGTGACTCCGGGACAGGTGGACGGGGACTGTTTTTT. This gives the protein CASDSGTGGRGLFF.